These 20 T cell receptor beta chains were sequenced from one sample in a study of blood T cell repertoires in COVID-19. The repertoire was sequenced with immunoSEQ multiplex PCR; TCRdb's copy has only in-frame clones and lacks some. This table has approximately 200,000 clones, more than 70% appearing once. Material: peripheral blood. These receptors came from a person aged 70 to 79 with COVID-19, enrolled during active disease.

The chain employs TRBV6-5 and TRBJ1-4; no reliable D call. V lost 6 bases and J 8 bases, leaving 13 bases between the germline ends. This CDR3 spans 13 amino acids. Per the germline V gene, CDR1 is MNHEY and CDR2 is SVGAGI. The CDR3 region has the DNA TGTGCCAGCAGCTTACGGGGTTGGGAAAAACTGTTTTTT. Its protein is CASSLRGWEKLFF.

The genes are TRBV29-1 and TRBJ1-4, with D perhaps TRBD1 (6 bases). Trimming pared 6 bases from V and 8 bases from J, leaving 16 bases between. Germline CDR1 is SQVTM and CDR2 is ANQGSEA. The CDR3 has 13 residues. CDR3 bases: TGCAGCGTATTCGGGACACGGGGAGAAAAACTGTTTTTT. Amino acid sequence: CSVFGTRGEKLFF.

This rearrangement joins TRBV28 to TRBJ1-5, with 10 bases that match TRBD1. J was trimmed by 5 bases and V by 11 bases; bases with no gene match: 9. The CDR3 has 14 residues. CDR1 is MDHEN and CDR2 is SYDVKM in the germline V gene. In DNA, the CDR3 is TGTGCCGCTCGAGACAGGGGGCCGCATCAGCCCCAGCATTTT. It encodes CAARDRGPHQPQHF.

The genes are TRBV5-1 and TRBJ1-2; maybe TRBD1 (6 bases). CDR3 size: 15 residues. CDR1 and CDR2 (germline): SGHRS, YFSETQ. V gave up 4 bases and J gave up 2 bases, with 15 bases separating them. The CDR3 here is CASSLTGTGNYGYTF. The CDR3 bases are TGCGCCAGCAGCCTGACAGGTACAGGGAACTATGGCTACACCTTC.

The V gene is TRBV18, the J gene TRBJ1-5; the match to TRBD1 covers 8 bases. The CDR3 runs 14 residues. Germline trimming cut 5 bases from V and 6 bases from J; bases unmatched to any gene: 6. Per germline, CDR1 KGHSH and CDR2 LQKENI. The CDR3 here is CASSSDRGSQPQHF. CDR3 nucleotides: TGTGCCAGCTCATCCGACAGGGGAAGTCAGCCCCAGCATTTT. The complete variable domain, with remaining parts taken from reference TRBV18 and TRBJ1-5, reads NAGVMQNPRHLVRRRGQEARLRCSPMKGHSHVYWYRQLPEEGLKFMVYLQKENIIDESGMPKERFSAEFPKEGPSILRIQQVVRGDSAAYFCASSSDRGSQPQHFGDGTRLSIL.

This rearrangement joins TRBV6-6 to TRBJ1-2, with 8 bases that match TRBD1. The CDR3 runs to 13 residues. Germline CDR1 is MNHNY and CDR2 is SVGAGI (reference sequence). The V and J ends lost 6 bases and 5 bases, in that order; junction bases with no gene match: 5. CDR3 bases: TGTGCCAGCAGCCCGACAGGGGATTATGGCTACACCTTC. Translating it yields CASSPTGDYGYTF.

The gene calls are TRBV5-1 and TRBJ1-6; no definite D call. The CDR3 length is 17 residues. V was cut by 3 bases and J by 0 bases, with 13 bases left in between. Germline V gene data show CDR1 as SGHRS and CDR2 as YFSETQ. The CDR3 DNA reads as TGCGCCAGCAGCTCAGGTCTCGTTAGCTCCTATAATTCACCCCTCCACTTT. Translation: CASSSGLVSSYNSPLHF. Full variable domain (missing parts from reference TRBV5-1 and TRBJ1-6): KAGVTQTPRYLIKTRGQQVTLSCSPISGHRSVSWYQQTPGQGLQFLFEYFSETQRNKGNFPGRFSGRQFSNSRSEMNVSTLELGDSALYLCASSSGLVSSYNSPLHFGNGTRLTVT.

V gene TRBV9 combines with J gene TRBJ1-5; maybe TRBD1 (5 bases). Germline loops: CDR1 SGDLS, CDR2 YYNGEE. The CDR3 runs 15 residues. Trimming left V 0 bases short and J 4 bases short, with 11 bases between. CDR3 region: CASSVGPGWNQPQHF. The DNA of the CDR3 is TGTGCCAGCAGCGTAGGGCCAGGGTGGAATCAGCCCCAGCATTTT.

The chain carries TRBV9 and TRBJ2-7, with 7 bases matching TRBD1. Germline trimming cut 0 bases from V and 7 bases from J; bases unmatched to any gene: 7. The CDR3 totals 14 residues. The germline CDR1 and CDR2 sequences are SGDLS and YYNGEE. The DNA of the CDR3 is TGTGCCAGCAGCGTAGCAGGGGGAATGAGGGAGCAGTACTTC. Its translation: CASSVAGGMREQYF.

The V and J genes are TRBV12-5 and TRBJ2-1; 9 nucleotides match TRBD1. Germline values: CDR1 LGHNT, CDR2 FRNRAP. V trimming: 6 bases; J trimming: 7 bases; junction bases outside the gene matches: 4. This CDR3 is 13 amino acids long. CDR3 in amino acids: CASGPDRGNEQFF. For the CDR3, the DNA is TGTGCTAGTGGACCGGACAGGGGAAATGAGCAGTTCTTC.

Only a few counts were recorded for this clone. The genes are TRBV7-9 and TRBJ2-7; the D gene is possibly TRBD1 (6 bases). Looked up from germline, CDR1 is SEHNR and CDR2 is FQNEAQ (reference sequence). The CDR3 sequence is 16 residues long. V was clipped by 0 bases and J by 0 bases, with 12 bases between them. The DNA for the CDR3 is TGTGCCAGCAGCTTAGCCTCAGGGGTTCGCTCCTACGAGCAGTACTTC. Its protein product is CASSLASGVRSYEQYF.

V and J are TRBV2 and TRBJ1-2; tentative D call: TRBD1 (6 bases). Germline CDR1 is SNHLY and CDR2 is FYNNEI. The CDR3 totals 11 residues. Trimming left V 3 bases short and J 7 bases short, with 6 bases between. The CDR3 region is CASSDRGGYTF. The CDR3, as DNA: TGTGCCAGCAGTGACAGGGGTGGCTACACCTTC.

This clone was counted a single time. This chain links TRBV4-3 with TRBJ2-2; D remains ambiguous. This CDR3 comprises 13 residues. From germline, CDR1 is LGHNA and CDR2 YSLEER. V lost 3 bases, J lost 1 base, and 3 bases lay in between. Here the CDR3 reads CASSHGNTGELFF. CDR3 DNA: TGCGCCAGCAGCCACGGGAACACCGGGGAGCTGTTTTTT.

The gene calls are TRBV7-3 and TRBJ2-1; 7 bases line up with TRBD1. V was clipped by 2 bases and J by 8 bases; unmatched bases: 9. CDR1 is SGHTA and CDR2 is FQGTGA in the germline V gene. The CDR3 is made up of 15 amino acids. The CDR3 sequence: CASSLQPGQSHEQFF. Here the CDR3 DNA reads TGTGCCAGCAGCTTACAACCGGGACAGTCCCATGAGCAGTTCTTC. The entire variable domain, with the rest obtained from reference TRBV7-3 and TRBJ2-1, is as follows: GAGVSQTPSNKVTEKGKYVELRCDPISGHTALYWYRQSLGQGPEFLIYFQGTGAADDSGLPNDRFFAVRPEGSVSTLKIQRTERGDSAVYLCASSLQPGQSHEQFFGPGTRLTVL.

The chain recombines TRBV9 with TRBJ1-2; TRBD1 matches at 7 bases. CDR3 length: 14 amino acids. Looked up from germline, CDR1 is SGDLS and CDR2 is YYNGEE. J was trimmed by 5 bases and V by 4 bases; bases with no gene match: 8. CDR3 sequence reads: CASSPDPGQYGYTF. DNA for the CDR3: TGTGCCAGCAGCCCAGATCCGGGACAGTATGGCTACACCTTC.

V and J are TRBV27 and TRBJ1-3; D gene ambiguous. The germline gives CDR1 MNHEY, CDR2 SMNVEV (reference sequence). This CDR3 spans 19 amino acids. V lost 5 bases and J lost 0, with 23 bases in between. The DNA of the CDR3 is TGTGCCAGCAGTCCTTATTATGTCACCGGCAGGCACTCTGGAAACACCATATATTTT. It translates to CASSPYYVTGRHSGNTIYF.

This clone was detected a few times. CDR3 nucleotide sequence: TGTGCCTGGAATATGGGACAGGGGGCTGGCTACACCTTC. Translating gives CAWNMGQGAGYTF. The chain combines TRBV30 with TRBJ1-2, with 12 bases lining up with TRBD1. The CDR3 is made up of 13 amino acids. Germline loops: CDR1 GTSNPN, CDR2 SVGIG (reference sequence). Trimming took 4 bases from V and 7 from J; bases not matched to a gene: 4.

This chain links TRBV7-3 with TRBJ2-1, with D possibly matching TRBD2 (5 bases). The CDR3 contains 13 residues. Germline lookup yields CDR1 SGHTA and CDR2 FQGTGA. V lost 3 bases and J lost 10, with 13 bases in between. DNA of the CDR3: TGTGCCAGCAGCTTCAGCCGGGAAGAGGAGCAGTTCTTC. It yields the protein CASSFSREEEQFF.

The genes are TRBV27 and TRBJ2-1; no definite D call. V was pared by 6 bases and J by 0 bases, with 12 bases between. CDR1 is MNHEY and CDR2 is SMNVEV in the germline V gene (reference sequence). The CDR3 is 15 amino acids. The CDR3 sequence is CASRPRPSSYNEQFF. The CDR3 DNA reads as TGTGCCAGCAGACCCCGCCCGAGCTCCTACAATGAGCAGTTCTTC.

The chain links TRBV28 to TRBJ2-7; 7 bases agree with TRBD1. This CDR3 has 14 amino acids. Germline trimming cut 8 bases from V and 2 bases from J; bases unmatched to any gene: 9. Germline V gene data show CDR1 as MDHEN and CDR2 as SYDVKM. The CDR3 DNA follows: TGTGCCAGCGGACAGGACAGCCTCACCTACGAGCAGTACTTC. Amino acids: CASGQDSLTYEQYF.